This T cell receptor (beta chain) was obtained from a study of cytomegalovirus exposure and HLA in healthy donors. CDR1 is SGHNT and CDR2 is YYREEE in the germline V gene (reference sequence). J gave up 4 bases and V 4 bases, and 4 bases lay outside the gene matches. The CDR3 spans 14 residues. A multiplex PCR was run with 60 Vbeta primers and 13 Jbeta primers. As processed by the authors: A follow-up analysis tallied 60 million to 85 million unique TCR beta chains, roughly 11 million shared. Sequencing used immunoSEQ multiplex PCR; TCRdb keeps in-frame clones, though not all of them. That table furnishes V, J and clone size, whereas the DNA furnished D and trimming. The profile shows some 160,000 clones, roughly three quarters of them singletons.

The material sequenced was PBMCs. The genes are TRBV5-4 and TRBJ1-4, with 7 bases aligning to TRBD1. This TCR was recovered from a woman aged 40 to 50 in good health and CMV-seropositive. CDR3 sequence (DNA): TGTGCCAGCAGCCACGGGACAGTTAATGAAAAACTGTTTTTT. Translating gives CASSHGTVNEKLFF.